This T cell receptor beta chain was sequenced for a study of regulatory T cells in long-lasting Graves disease. Through Arm-PCR of CDR3 regions and iRepertoire HTBI primers, TCR beta libraries were built. One entry per CDR3 protein results from TCRdb running MiXCR on the multiplex PCR reads. Of 620,000 or so distinct CDR3 sequences listed, under 20% were seen once; the top ten hold roughly 18%. Many counts were recorded for this clonotype. Time point: newly diagnosed GD, antithyroid drugs for less than 3 months. RNA extracted from PBMCs served as the sequencing template. This CDR3 is 16 amino acids long. The V segment lost 5 bases and the J segment 5 bases; nucleotides outside the gene matches: 12. The germline V gene has CDR1 MDHEN and CDR2 SYDVKM. These records were also assigned to another study, of T cells in Graves' hyperthyroidism and ophthalmopathy. That publication notes: Absent ophthalmopathy progression within 18 months defined stable Graves' hyperthyroidism. Diagnoses were made from clinical symptoms, serum measures (thyroxine and TRAb), thyroid ultrasound and orbital computed tomography. The blood repertoire included most of the expanded thyroid clonotypes above 0.001.

Source: peripheral blood mononuclear cells (PBMCs), taken at new diagnosis, from a patient treated with antithyroid drugs. The clonotype originates from a woman aged 30 to 39 with Graves disease. V is TRBV28 and J is TRBJ2-1, with 7 positions matching TRBD2. The DNA of the CDR3 is TGTGCCAGCAGTCAGCTGGGGGGGATCGACAACAATGAGCAGTTCTTC. Translating it yields CASSQLGGIDNNEQFF. Drawing the rest from reference TRBV28 and TRBJ2-1, the complete variable domain is DVKVTQSSRYLVKRTGEKVFLECVQDMDHENMFWYRQDPGLGLRLIYFSYDVKMKEKGDIPEGYSVSREKKERFSLILESASTNQTSMYLCASSQLGGIDNNEQFFGPGTRLTVL.